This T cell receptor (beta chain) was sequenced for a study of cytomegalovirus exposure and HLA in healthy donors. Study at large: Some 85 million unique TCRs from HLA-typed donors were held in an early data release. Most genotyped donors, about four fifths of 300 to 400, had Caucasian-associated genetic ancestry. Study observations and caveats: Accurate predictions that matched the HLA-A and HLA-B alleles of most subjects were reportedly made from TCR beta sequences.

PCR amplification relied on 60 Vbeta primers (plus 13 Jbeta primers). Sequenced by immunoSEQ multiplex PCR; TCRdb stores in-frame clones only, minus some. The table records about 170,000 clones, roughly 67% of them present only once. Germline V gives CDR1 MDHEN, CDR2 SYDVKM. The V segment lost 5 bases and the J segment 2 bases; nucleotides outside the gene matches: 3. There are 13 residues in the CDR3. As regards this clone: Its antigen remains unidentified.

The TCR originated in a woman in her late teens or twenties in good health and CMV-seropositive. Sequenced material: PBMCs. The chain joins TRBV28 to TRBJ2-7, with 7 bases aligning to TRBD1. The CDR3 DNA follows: TGTGCCAGCAGTGACAGGGTTCCCTACGAGCAGTACTTC. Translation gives CASSDRVPYEQYF. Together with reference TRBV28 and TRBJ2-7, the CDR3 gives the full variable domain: DVKVTQSSRYLVKRTGEKVFLECVQDMDHENMFWYRQDPGLGLRLIYFSYDVKMKEKGDIPEGYSVSREKKERFSLILESASTNQTSMYLCASSDRVPYEQYFGPGTRLTVT.